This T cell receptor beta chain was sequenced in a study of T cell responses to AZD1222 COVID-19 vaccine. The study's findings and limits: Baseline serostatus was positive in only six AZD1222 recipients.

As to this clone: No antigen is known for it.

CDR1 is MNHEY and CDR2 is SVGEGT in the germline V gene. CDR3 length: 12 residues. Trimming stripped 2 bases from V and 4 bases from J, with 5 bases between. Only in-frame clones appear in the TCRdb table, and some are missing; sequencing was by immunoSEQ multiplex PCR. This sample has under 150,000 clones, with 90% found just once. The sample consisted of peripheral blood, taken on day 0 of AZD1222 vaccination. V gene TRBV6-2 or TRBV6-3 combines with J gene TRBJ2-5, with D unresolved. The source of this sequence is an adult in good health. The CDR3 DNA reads TGTGCCAGCAGTTACGCATCAGAGACCCAGTACTTC. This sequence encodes CASSYASETQYF.